Listed here are 25 T cell receptor beta chains from one sample, sequenced in a study of cytomegalovirus exposure and HLA in healthy donors. 60 Vbeta and 13 Jbeta primers were used in PCR. Produced via immunoSEQ multiplex PCR; TCRdb's table is partial and in-frame only. Of more than 200,000 clones detected, around three quarters appear once; the ten largest clones hold about a sixth. The sequencing input was PBMCs. These receptors were obtained from a man aged 40-55 years in good health and CMV-seronegative.

J is TRBJ2-2 and V is TRBV18, with TRBD2 matching over 10 bases. The germline V gene encodes CDR1 KGHSH and CDR2 LQKENI. Losses at the gene ends were 5 bases for V and 0 bases for J; bases not matched to a gene: 3. This CDR3 is built from 16 residues. CDR3 loop: CASSTGLAANTGELFF. CDR3 in DNA: TGTGCCAGCTCAACCGGACTAGCGGCGAACACCGGGGAGCTGTTTTTT. Full variable domain (missing parts from reference TRBV18 and TRBJ2-2): NAGVMQNPRHLVRRRGQEARLRCSPMKGHSHVYWYRQLPEEGLKFMVYLQKENIIDESGMPKERFSAEFPKEGPSILRIQQVVRGDSAAYFCASSTGLAANTGELFFGEGSRLTVL.

The V gene is TRBV30, the J gene TRBJ1-6; a possible D gene is TRBD1 (5 bases). V lost 5 bases to trimming and J lost 9 bases, with 17 bases between them. The CDR3 has 14 residues. Germline-derived CDR1 and CDR2 are GTSNPN and SVGIG (reference sequence). The CDR3 DNA follows: TGTGCCTGGGCCGGGATCGGGGGGTCTTCACCCCTCCACTTT. Its translation: CAWAGIGGSSPLHF.

The chain recombines TRBV5-1 with TRBJ2-5; 8 bases align to TRBD1. The CDR3 sequence is 17 residues long. CDR1 and CDR2 from the germline V gene are SGHRS and YFSETQ. Trimming at V came to 4 bases and at J to 3 bases, leaving 14 bases not matched to a gene. CDR3 residues: CASSALVTGALKETQYF. For the CDR3, the DNA is TGCGCCAGCAGCGCCCTAGTGACAGGGGCGCTTAAAGAGACCCAGTACTTC.

Turning to this clone: One junction end does not reproduce the germline sequence, and a read error may be involved. This chain links TRBV7-9 with TRBJ1-6, with D possibly TRBD1 on 5 matching bases. Germline V lookup: CDR1 SEHNR, CDR2 FQNEAQ (reference sequence). There are 14 residues in the CDR3. The CDR3: CSSSGPGQNSPLHF. The CDR3 bases are TGTTCCAGCAGCGGGCCAGGGCAAAATTCACCCCTCCACTTT.

The chain couples TRBV6-5 to TRBJ2-5; 7 bases match TRBD2. The V gene end was trimmed by 6 bases and the J gene end by 2 bases; junction bases not matched to a gene: 9. CDR1 is MNHEY, CDR2 SVGAGI, per germline. The CDR3 runs 15 residues. The CDR3 spells CASSLSGDEQETQYF. DNA for the CDR3: TGTGCCAGCAGCCTAAGCGGGGACGAACAAGAGACCCAGTACTTC.

This chain connects TRBV9 to TRBJ2-7, with 7 bases aligning to TRBD1. V dropped 4 bases and J dropped 5; count of bases not matched to a gene: 15. Germline-derived CDR1 and CDR2 are SGDLS and YYNGEE. The CDR3 sequence is 16 residues long. Written as DNA, the CDR3 is TGTGCCAGCAGCCCCCCCGGGGACAGAAAAGGCCACGAGCAGTACTTC. Its translation is CASSPPGDRKGHEQYF.

This clone was recorded a few times. The chain employs TRBV30 and TRBJ2-5; 11 positions agree with TRBD2. The trim removed 1 base at V and 3 bases at J, leaving 4 bases unmatched. Looked up from germline, CDR1 is GTSNPN and CDR2 is SVGIG (reference sequence). The CDR3 length is 15 residues. The CDR3 is CAWSAGTSGKETQYF. CDR3 bases: TGTGCCTGGAGTGCCGGGACTAGCGGAAAAGAGACCCAGTACTTC.

This clone appeared a few times. The gene calls are TRBV7-3 and TRBJ2-3, with 8 bases aligning to TRBD2. CDR1 and CDR2 (germline): SGHTA, FQGTGA. This CDR3 region has 17 residues. V shed 4 bases and J 7 bases; nucleotides not matched to a gene: 16. The CDR3 spells CASSSLRSGSGRNTQYF. The CDR3 DNA reads as TGTGCCAGCAGCTCCCTCAGGAGCGGGAGCGGTCGGAATACGCAGTATTTT.

The chain recombines TRBV19 with TRBJ1-5; D ambiguous. This CDR3 spans 13 amino acids. Looked up from germline, CDR1 is LNHDA and CDR2 is SQIVND (reference sequence). Trimming removed 7 bases at V and 4 bases at J, with 11 bases between. In DNA form, the CDR3 reads TGTGCCAGTAACAAACAGCCGAATCAGCCCCAGCATTTT. Translated, it gives CASNKQPNQPQHF. Filled out from reference TRBV19 and TRBJ1-5, the complete variable domain reads DGGITQSPKYLFRKEGQNVTLSCEQNLNHDAMYWYRQDPGQGLRLIYYSQIVNDFQKGDIAEGYSVSREKKESFPLTVTSAQKNPTAFYLCASNKQPNQPQHFGDGTRLSIL.

This clone was recorded a few times. V and J are TRBV27 and TRBJ1-3; D may be TRBD1 (6 bases). V lost 3 bases to trimming and J lost 4 bases, with 7 bases between them. CDR3 length: 13 residues. Germline CDR1 is MNHEY and CDR2 is SMNVEV (reference sequence). CDR3 residues: CASSLGAGNTIYF. CDR3 DNA sequence: TGTGCCAGCAGTTTGGGGGCAGGAAACACCATATATTTT.

This chain connects TRBV7-8 to TRBJ1-1, with TRBD1 as a possible D gene (6 bases). Germline CDR1 reads SGHVS; CDR2 reads FQNEAQ. V was cut by 1 base and J by 1 base, with 16 bases left in between. This CDR3 contains 17 residues. The CDR3 DNA reads as TGTGCCAGCAGCTTAGTTGCCGGGGGGCCGCAGAACACTGAAGCTTTCTTT. Protein sequence: CASSLVAGGPQNTEAFF.

The chain carries TRBV7-7 and TRBJ2-7, with D hard to call. CDR3 length equals 13 residues. The V end was cut by 5 bases, the J end by 5 bases, with 13 bases between. Germline lookup yields CDR1 SSHAT and CDR2 FNYEAQ (reference sequence). The DNA of the CDR3 is TGTGCCAGCAGCCCCGCGTCCGTCCACGAGCAGTACTTC. It translates to CASSPASVHEQYF. The full variable domain, its missing parts supplied by reference TRBV7-7 and TRBJ2-7, is GAGVSQSPRYKVTKRGQDVTLRCDPISSHATLYWYQQALGQGPEFLTYFNYEAQPDKSGLPSDRFSAERPEGSISTLTIQRTEQRDSAMYRCASSPASVHEQYFGPGTRLTVT.

This chain links TRBV27 with TRBJ1-5, with D hard to call. The CDR3 covers 13 residues. Germline V CDR1 and CDR2: MNHEY, SMNVEV (reference sequence). Trimming pared 1 base from V and 3 bases from J, leaving 4 bases between. CDR3 DNA: TGTGCCAGCAGTTTATGGGCCAATCAGCCCCAGCATTTT. Translation gives CASSLWANQPQHF.

This chain links TRBV9 with TRBJ2-6, with D possibly being TRBD1 (5 bases). CDR1 is SGDLS, CDR2 YYNGEE, per germline. The ends were cut back, 3 bases at V and 2 bases at J, with 6 bases in the middle. The CDR3 is 14 amino acids. CDR3 residues: CASSGGAGANVLTF. In DNA, the CDR3 is TGTGCCAGCAGCGGGGGCGCTGGGGCCAACGTCCTGACTTTC.

This sequence joins TRBV27 and TRBJ2-7; D may be TRBD2 (5 bases). Germline CDR1 and CDR2: MNHEY and SMNVEV (reference sequence). V lost 4 bases to trimming and J lost 3 bases, with 13 bases between them. This CDR3 has 14 amino acids. The DNA of the CDR3 is TGTGCCAGCAGTTACGGCGGGCCCTTCTACGAGCAGTACTTC. It yields the protein CASSYGGPFYEQYF.

This chain joins TRBV29-1 and TRBJ1-2; 7 bases are a match to TRBD1. The CDR3 extends over 14 amino acids. Per the germline V gene, CDR1 is SQVTM and CDR2 is ANQGSEA. V lost 0 bases, J lost 6 bases, and 7 bases stayed unmatched. For the CDR3, the DNA is TGCAGCGTTGAAGATCCTGAAGGGGGCCATGGCTACACCTTC. Its protein is CSVEDPEGGHGYTF.

The chain employs TRBV19 and TRBJ2-7; TRBD1 matches at 7 bases. The V segment lost 2 bases and the J segment 0 bases; nucleotides outside the gene matches: 7. This CDR3 comprises 16 residues. Germline V CDR1 and CDR2: LNHDA, SQIVND (reference sequence). The CDR3 coding sequence is TGTGCCAGTAGTATAACAGGCAGGGGGTACTCCTACGAGCAGTACTTC. This encodes CASSITGRGYSYEQYF.

The chain is built from TRBV7-2 and TRBJ1-1; TRBD1 might be the D (6 bases). The length of the CDR3 is 15 residues. Germline V CDR1 and CDR2: SGHTA, FQGNSA. Trimming left V 1 base short and J 6 bases short, with 15 bases between. DNA for the CDR3: TGTGCCAGCAGCTTAGAGGGCAGGGGTATGGCTGAAGCTTTCTTT. The encoded protein is CASSLEGRGMAEAFF.

The CDR3 DNA reads TGTGCCAGCAGCTCTTACGAGCAGTACTTC. Amino acids: CASSSYEQYF. The V call is TRBV21-1, the J call TRBJ2-7; the D call in the table, TRBD2, was not verified against the DNA. TRBV21-1 is a pseudogene. This CDR3 spans 10 amino acids.

The J gene is TRBJ1-5, the V gene TRBV27, with TRBD1 as a possible D gene (5 bases). The germline V gene encodes CDR1 MNHEY and CDR2 SMNVEV (reference sequence). CDR3 size: 16 residues. With 6 bases removed from V and 1 base from J, the gap between germline ends came to 16 bases. The CDR3 loop is CASSTHGGGSNQPQHF. CDR3 nucleotide sequence: TGTGCCAGCAGCACCCACGGGGGGGGAAGCAATCAGCCCCAGCATTTT.

The chain recombines TRBV5-1 with TRBJ2-1, with TRBD2 matching over 11 bases. V shed 3 bases and J 9 bases; nucleotides not matched to a gene: 2. This CDR3 region has 13 residues. From germline, CDR1 is SGHRS and CDR2 YFSETQ. The CDR3 loop is CASSSGLAGEQFF. CDR3 DNA sequence: TGCGCCAGCAGCTCAGGACTAGCGGGTGAGCAGTTCTTC.

The chain has TRBV6-1 and TRBJ1-1; no clear D. The CDR3 loop spans 12 amino acids. Germline V gives CDR1 MNHNS, CDR2 SASEGT. Trimming cost V 10 bases and J 1 base, with 10 bases left between them. The CDR3 here is CATRHSNTEAFF. CDR3 DNA sequence: TGTGCCACCCGACACTCGAACACTGAAGCTTTCTTT.

The gene calls are TRBV7-6 and TRBJ2-7; weak D call: TRBD1 (6 bases). The CDR3 has 14 residues. Per the germline V gene, CDR1 is SGHVS and CDR2 is FNYEAQ. Trimming pared 7 bases from V and 2 bases from J, leaving 15 bases between. In DNA, the CDR3 is TGTGCCAGCACCCCAGGGGCCGGTACCTACGAGCAGTACTTC. Translated, it gives CASTPGAGTYEQYF.

The V and J genes are TRBV7-8 and TRBJ2-1; possible D gene TRBD2, 6 bases. The V gene's germline CDR1 is SGHVS and CDR2 FQNEAQ. V lost 1 base, J lost 5 bases, and 18 bases lay in between. The CDR3 totals 17 residues. CDR3 in amino acids: CASSLVTLARAHNEQFF. Here the CDR3 DNA reads TGTGCCAGCAGCTTAGTGACACTAGCAAGGGCTCACAATGAGCAGTTCTTC.

V is TRBV10-2 and J is TRBJ2-5; D might be TRBD2 (6 bases). V lost 3 bases to trimming and J lost 4 bases, with 15 bases between them. CDR1 and CDR2 (germline): WSHSY, SAAADI. CDR3 size: 15 residues. The chain's CDR3 is CASSDLGVAAETQYF. The CDR3 coding sequence is TGCGCCAGCAGTGATCTGGGTGTAGCGGCAGAGACCCAGTACTTC.